This T cell receptor beta chain was profiled in a study of control samples from healthy donors and cancer patients. Assay used: immunoSEQ multiplex PCR; TCRdb lists only in-frame clones, some missing. The data contain about 72,000 clones, 80% to 95% of them singletons. This CDR3 is 13 amino acids long. The germline gives CDR1 MNHEY, CDR2 SMNVEV (reference sequence). The J gene is TRBJ2-2, the V gene TRBV27, with a weak D call TRBD2 (6 bases). This TCR derives from a woman aged 55 to 70 in good health. The sequenced sample consisted of blood. The CDR3 here is CAARDSNTGELFF. CDR3 bases: TGTGCAGCCAGGGACTCGAACACCGGGGAGCTGTTTTTT.